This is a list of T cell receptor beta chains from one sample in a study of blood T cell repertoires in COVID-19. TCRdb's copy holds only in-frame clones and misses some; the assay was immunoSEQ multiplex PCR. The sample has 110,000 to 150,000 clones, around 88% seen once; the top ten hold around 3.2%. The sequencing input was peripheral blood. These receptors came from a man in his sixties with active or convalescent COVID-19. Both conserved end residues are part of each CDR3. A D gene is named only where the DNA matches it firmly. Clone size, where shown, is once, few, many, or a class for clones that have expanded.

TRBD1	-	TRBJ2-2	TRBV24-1	TGTGCCACCAGTGATCGGCAGGGGGCGCGAACCGGGGAGCTGTTTTTT	CATSDRQGARTGELFF
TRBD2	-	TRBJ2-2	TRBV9	TGTGCCAGCAGCGTCCTCGGGACTAGCGGGAGCACCGGGGAGCTGTTTTTT	CASSVLGTSGSTGELFF
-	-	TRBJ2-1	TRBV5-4	TGTGCCAGCAGCGGTGGGGGGGCGAGCTCCTACAATGAGCAGTTCTTC	CASSGGGASSYNEQFF
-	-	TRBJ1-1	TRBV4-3	TGCGCCAGCAGCCAACAGGGTCGGCACACTGAAGCTTTCTTT	CASSQQGRHTEAFF
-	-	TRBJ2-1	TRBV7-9	TGTGCCAGCAGCGCCACAATCGTGAATTCCTACAATGAGCAGTTCTTC	CASSATIVNSYNEQFF
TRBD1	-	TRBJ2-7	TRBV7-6	TGTGCCAGCAGCAGGACAGGGTACGAGCAGTACTTC	CASSRTGYEQYF
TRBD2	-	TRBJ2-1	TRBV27	TGTGCCAGCAGCGGGACTAGCGGGGGGGCGTGGCAGTTCTTC	CASSGTSGGAWQFF
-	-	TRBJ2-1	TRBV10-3	TGTGCCATCAGTGAGCTGGAGGGCTCCTACAATGAGCAGTTCTTC	CAISELEGSYNEQFF
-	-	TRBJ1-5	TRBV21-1	TGTGCCAGCAGCAAAGAAGGAGGAACAGATGATAGCAATCAGCCCCAGCATTTT	CASSKEGGTDDSNQPQHF
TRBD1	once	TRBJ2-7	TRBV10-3	TGTGCCATCAGTGAGTCCCCGGGACAGGGGTCGAGGGAGCAGTACTTC	CAISESPGQGSREQYF
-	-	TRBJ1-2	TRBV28	TGTGCCAGCAGTTTGGTAGGACAGCTCTCTCATGGCTACACCTTC	CASSLVGQLSHGYTF
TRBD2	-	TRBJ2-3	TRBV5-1	TGCGCCAGCAGCCATCCTTCGGGACGGGGGGATTCGGGCACAGATACGCAGTATTTT	CASSHPSGRGDSGTDTQYF
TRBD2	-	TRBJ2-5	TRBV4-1	TGCGCCAGCAGCCAAGGTAGCGGGGCCCACCAAGAGACCCAGTACTTC	CASSQGSGAHQETQYF
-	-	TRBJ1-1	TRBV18	TGTGCCAGCTCTCCACAAGAAGGCCGCGGCGGCACTGAAGCTTTCTTT	CASSPQEGRGGTEAFF
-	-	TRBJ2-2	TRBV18	TGTGCCAGCTCACCCCAGGGAAACACCGGGGAGCTGTTTTTT	CASSPQGNTGELFF
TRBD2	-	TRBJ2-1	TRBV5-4	TGTGCCAGCAGCTCCTCTATAGCGGGGGGGCACAATGAGCAGTTCTTC	CASSSSIAGGHNEQFF
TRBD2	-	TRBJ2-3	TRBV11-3	TGTGCCAGCAGCTTCGGGGGGAGCGATACGCAGTATTTT	CASSFGGSDTQYF
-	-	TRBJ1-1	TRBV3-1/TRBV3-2	TGTGCCAGCAGGCAAGGTGGGGGGTACGGCACTGAAGCTTTCTTT	CASRQGGGYGTEAFF
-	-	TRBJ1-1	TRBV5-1	TGCGCCAGCAGCCCCAATCAAATGGGGAGCACTGAAGCTTTCTTT	CASSPNQMGSTEAFF
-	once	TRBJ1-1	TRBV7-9	TGTGCCAGCACCCTTGGGGGCCGTCGGACTGAAGCTTTCTTT	CASTLGGRRTEAFF
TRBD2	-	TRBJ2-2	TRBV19	TGTGCCACCCGACTAGCGGGATTTTCCGGGGAGCTGTTTTTT	CATRLAGFSGELFF
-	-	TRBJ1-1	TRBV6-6	TGTGCCGGAAGGGTACAAGGGGACACTGAAGCTTTCTTT	CAGRVQGDTEAFF
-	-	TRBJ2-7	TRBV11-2	TGTGCCAGCAGCCCCCGGGAAAGGCGAGAGCAGTACTTC	CASSPRERREQYF
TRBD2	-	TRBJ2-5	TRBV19	TGTGCCAGTAGCGCAACTAGCGGGGGCCGTCTGACCCAGTACTTC	CASSATSGGRLTQYF
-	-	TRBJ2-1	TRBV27	TGTGCCAGCAGTTTAGAGGGGGCCTACAATGAGCAGTTCTTC	CASSLEGAYNEQFF
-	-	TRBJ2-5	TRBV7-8	TGTGCCAGCAGCCTAATATCGTCCGGGGGAATAAAAGAGACCCAGTACTTC	CASSLISSGGIKETQYF
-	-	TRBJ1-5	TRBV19	TGTGCCAGTAGTCCCAATAGCAATCAGCCCCAGCATTTT	CASSPNSNQPQHF
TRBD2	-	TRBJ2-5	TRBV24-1	TGTGCCACCAGTGATAGCGGGGGCCAAGAGACCCAGTACTTC	CATSDSGGQETQYF
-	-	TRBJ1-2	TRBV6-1	TGTGCCAGCAGTGAAGCCTCTCTATGGGCCGGCTACACCTTC	CASSEASLWAGYTF
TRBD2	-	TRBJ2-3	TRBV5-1	TGCGCCAGCAGCTTGGAAGCGGTAGCGGGGGGAGTTACGCAGTATTTT	CASSLEAVAGGVTQYF
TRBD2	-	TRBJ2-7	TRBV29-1	TGCAGCGTCGGGGGACTAGCGGGGGGCGACTCCTACGAGCAGTACTTC	CSVGGLAGGDSYEQYF
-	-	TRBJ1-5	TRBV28	TGTGCCAGCAGTTTTGCTGGGGCTAGCAATCAGCCCCAGCATTTT	CASSFAGASNQPQHF
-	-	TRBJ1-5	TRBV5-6	TGTGCCAGCAGCGAGGCAGGGGCCGATCAGCCCCAGCATTTT	CASSEAGADQPQHF
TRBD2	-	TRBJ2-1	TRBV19	TGTGCCAGTAGTACGGGACTAGCGGGAGTCAATGAGCAGTTCTTC	CASSTGLAGVNEQFF
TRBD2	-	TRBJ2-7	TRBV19	TGTGCCAGTAGTCCACGGACTAGCGGGAGTTACGAGCAGTACTTC	CASSPRTSGSYEQYF
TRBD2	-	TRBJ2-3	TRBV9	TGTGCCAGCAGCGTAGGACTAGCGGGGGGGCTGGCAGATACGCAGTATTTT	CASSVGLAGGLADTQYF
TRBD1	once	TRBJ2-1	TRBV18	TGTGCCAGCTCGCCGGGACAGGGTTCCTACAATGAGCAGTTCTTC	CASSPGQGSYNEQFF
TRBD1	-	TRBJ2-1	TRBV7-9	TGTGCCAGCAGTCCCGGACAGGGGGTCTACAATGAGCAGTTCTTC	CASSPGQGVYNEQFF
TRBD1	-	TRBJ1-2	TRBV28	TGTGCCAGCAGGGGACAGGGCGCCTACTATGGCTACACCTTC	CASRGQGAYYGYTF
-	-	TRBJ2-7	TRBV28	TGTGCCAGCAGTCCCTCGGTGGCAGGGAAGGACGAGCAGTACTTC	CASSPSVAGKDEQYF
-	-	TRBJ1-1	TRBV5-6	TGTGCCAGCAGCTTGGCCCAGGTGGGCACTGAAGCTTTCTTT	CASSLAQVGTEAFF
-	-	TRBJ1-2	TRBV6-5	TGTGCCAGCATTCCACAGGATAACTATGGCTACACCTTC	CASIPQDNYGYTF
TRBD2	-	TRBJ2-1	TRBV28	TGTGCCAGCAGTACGGCACCAAATAGCGGGAGTCAGGACTCCTACAATGAGCAGTTCTTC	CASSTAPNSGSQDSYNEQFF
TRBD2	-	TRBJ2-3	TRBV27	TGTGCCAGCAGTTCCCGAGCGGGGGGCGCGACTGGTACGCAGTATTTT	CASSSRAGGATGTQYF
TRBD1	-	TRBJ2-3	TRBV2	TGTGCCAGCAGTGACTTGGGGACAGGGGCGACAGATACGCAGTATTTT	CASSDLGTGATDTQYF
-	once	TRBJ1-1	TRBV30	TGTGCCTACCAGGCCGGCTGGAACACTGAAGCTTTCTTT	CAYQAGWNTEAFF
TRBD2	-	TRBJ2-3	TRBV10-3	TGTGCCACCCAGTCCGGGACTAGCGGGCCCAGCACAGATACGCAGTATTTT	CATQSGTSGPSTDTQYF
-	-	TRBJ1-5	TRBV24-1	TGTGCCACCAGTGAGCCAGGGCGCTATCAGCCCCAGCATTTT	CATSEPGRYQPQHF
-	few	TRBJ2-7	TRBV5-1	TGCGCCAGCAGCTTCACCCCCGAGGTGGGCGAGCAGTACTTC	CASSFTPEVGEQYF
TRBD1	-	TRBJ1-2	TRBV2	TGTGCCAGCCGGCTCCGGCAGGGGGGTAATGGCTACACCTTC	CASRLRQGGNGYTF
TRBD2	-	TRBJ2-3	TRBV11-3	TGTGCCAGCAGCTTGGGAGGGCGCACAGATACGCAGTATTTT	CASSLGGRTDTQYF
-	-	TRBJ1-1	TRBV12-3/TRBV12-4	TGTGCCAGCAGTTTGGGCATGAACACTGAAGCTTTCTTT	CASSLGMNTEAFF
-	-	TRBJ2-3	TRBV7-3	TGTGCCAGCAGCGCCGGGTTTGGAGGGGGCACAGATACGCAGTATTTT	CASSAGFGGGTDTQYF
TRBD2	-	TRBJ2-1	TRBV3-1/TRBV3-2	TGTGCCAGCAGCCCGACTAGCGGGGGGGCCGTGGAGCAGTTCTTC	CASSPTSGGAVEQFF
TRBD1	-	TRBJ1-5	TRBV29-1	TGCAGCGTGGAAACCGGGACAGGGGGTCAGCCCCAGCATTTT	CSVETGTGGQPQHF
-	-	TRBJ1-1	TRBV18	TGTGCCAGCTCACCTACCGGGATAGGGAACCCTGAAGCTTTCTTT	CASSPTGIGNPEAFF
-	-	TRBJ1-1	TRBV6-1	TGTGCCAGCAGTGGAGCCATGAACACTGAAGCTTTCTTT	CASSGAMNTEAFF
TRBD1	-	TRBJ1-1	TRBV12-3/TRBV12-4	TGTGCCAACTTAACAGGGGTCGGCACTGAAGCTTTCTTT	CANLTGVGTEAFF